The entry below describes one T cell receptor beta chain. The entry originates in a study of CD8 T cells in ankylosing spondylitis. MiXCR, applied by TCRdb to the 5' RACE reads, yields one record per CDR3 protein. Here the sample spans roughly 200,000 distinct CDR3 sequences, 9.5% to 15% being singletons. The CDR3 extends over 13 amino acids. Germline CDR1 and CDR2: SEHNR and FQNEAQ (reference sequence). Trimming took 4 bases from V and 3 from J, leaving 6 bases between them. The V and J genes are TRBV7-9 and TRBJ2-2; no definite D call. The sample was blood, either unsorted or a sorted T cell fraction (not recorded which). The TCR comes from a male donor with ankylosing spondylitis or in good health (not recorded which). The CDR3 region has the DNA TGTGCCAGCAGCTCCTTTCACACCGGGGAGCTGTTTTTT. As protein: CASSSFHTGELFF.